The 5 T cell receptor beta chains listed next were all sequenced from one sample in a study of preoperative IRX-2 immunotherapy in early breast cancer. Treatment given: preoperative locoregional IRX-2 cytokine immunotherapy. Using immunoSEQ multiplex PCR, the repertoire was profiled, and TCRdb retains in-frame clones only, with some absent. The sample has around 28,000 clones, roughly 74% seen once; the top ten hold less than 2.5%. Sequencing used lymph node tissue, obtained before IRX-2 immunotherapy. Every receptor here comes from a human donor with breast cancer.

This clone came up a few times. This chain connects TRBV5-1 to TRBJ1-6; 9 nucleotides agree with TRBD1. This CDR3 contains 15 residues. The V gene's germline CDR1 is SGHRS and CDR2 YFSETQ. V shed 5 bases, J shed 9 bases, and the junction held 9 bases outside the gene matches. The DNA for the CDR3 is TGCGCCAGCAGTGGAGAACAGGGGGCAGGTTCACCCCTCCACTTT. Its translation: CASSGEQGAGSPLHF.

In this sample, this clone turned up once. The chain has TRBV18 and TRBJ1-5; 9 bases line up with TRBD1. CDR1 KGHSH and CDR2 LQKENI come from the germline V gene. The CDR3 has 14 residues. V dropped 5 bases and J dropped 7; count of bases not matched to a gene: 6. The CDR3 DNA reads TGTGCCAGCTCAACAGGGGGCAGTTGGCAGCCCCAGCATTTT. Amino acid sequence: CASSTGGSWQPQHF.

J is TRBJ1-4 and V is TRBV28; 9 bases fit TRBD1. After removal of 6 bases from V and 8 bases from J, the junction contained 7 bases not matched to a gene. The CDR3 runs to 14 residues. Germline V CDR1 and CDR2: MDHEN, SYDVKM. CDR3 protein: CASRQGAFGEKLFF. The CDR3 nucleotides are TGTGCCAGCAGACAGGGGGCGTTTGGAGAAAAACTGTTTTTT.

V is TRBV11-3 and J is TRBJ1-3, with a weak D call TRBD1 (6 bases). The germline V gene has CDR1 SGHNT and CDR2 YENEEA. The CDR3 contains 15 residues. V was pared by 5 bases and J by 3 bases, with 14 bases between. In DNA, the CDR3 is TGTGCCAGCAGCCTCGACAGGCAGGGTGGAAACACCATATATTTT. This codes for CASSLDRQGGNTIYF.

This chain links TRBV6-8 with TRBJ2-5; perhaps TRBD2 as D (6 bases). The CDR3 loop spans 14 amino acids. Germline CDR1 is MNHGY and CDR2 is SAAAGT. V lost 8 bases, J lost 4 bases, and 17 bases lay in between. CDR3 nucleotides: TGTGCCAGCTCCCATGATAGGGGAGGAGAGACCCAGTACTTC. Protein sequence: CASSHDRGGETQYF.